Listed below are T cell receptor beta chains from one sample, sequenced in a study of OX40 agonist ivuxolimab in advanced cancers. The assay was immunoSEQ multiplex PCR, and TCRdb's table has in-frame clones only and misses some. The sample lists tens of thousands of clones, 85% to 90% seen once, with approximately 1.8% in the top ten. This material consisted of CD4+ or CD8+ T cells sorted from blood, taken in a trial of the OX40 agonist ivuxolimab. All receptors derive from an adult with an advanced solid tumor such as melanoma, head and neck, liver or kidney cancer. The conserved cysteine and the conserved F or W are not part of the CDR3 here. The D gene is left open where the match is weak.

d_call v_call cdr3_aa
NA TRBV30 ACSARRAFEQY
TRBD1 TRBV10-3 AISESQTGTEGYT
NA TRBV6-5 ASDHEQF
NA TRBV9 ASSATRGDTQY
TRBD1 TRBV7-6 ASSQGQAQETQY
NA TRBV4-1 ASSQSVTGRETQY
NA TRBV27 ASSYRVPTGYEQY
NA TRBV4-1 ASSQPEGVLRAF
TRBD2 TRBV28 ASIELAGEPDTQY
NA TRBV7-9 ASSPWTAHNEQF
NA TRBV5-1 ASSLLIGPGNTEAF
TRBD1 TRBV10-3 AITTDRDNSPLH
TRBD2 TRBV18 ASSSGLGETQY
NA TRBV25-1 ASSEGDSTDTQY
NA TRBV25-1 ASSDSQGVAGELF
NA TRBV4-1 ASSQDSAGNTIY
NA TRBV4-2 ASSQEQRNTDTQY
NA TRBV5-4 ASSFIRGPNTEAF
NA TRBV28 ASSFTRRGNQPQH
NA TRBV27 ASSLVLGGGVYEQY
NA TRBV4-2 ASSQDRASNGPQH
NA TRBV10-3 AISGLRGSEQF
NA TRBV7-9 ASSLAVRSGYT
NA TRBV28 ASRPYSDSNEQF
TRBD1 TRBV5-1 ASSFRTGGLYEQY
NA TRBV30 AWSIGGLGANVLT
TRBD2 TRBV14 ASSQALTSGRGSEQF
NA TRBV19 ASSLPSGAGSGELF
TRBD1 TRBV18 ASSPPDRGKYNEQF
NA TRBV4-3 ASSQRDINTGELF
NA TRBV7-6 ASSLGDVYEQY
NA TRBV6-1 ASSEVLSRSGANVLT
NA TRBV5-6 ASSLPGGSYNSPLH
NA TRBV6-1 ASEIGENYGYT
NA TRBV28 ASQDGGQPQH
NA TRBV11-2 ASSLNTGYTGELF
NA TRBV5-6 ASSGGRYSTDTQY
NA TRBV6-5 ASSSRGTGANVLT
TRBD1 TRBV5-4 ASSLDRVLAEAF
NA TRBV6-6 ASTPRENTGELF
NA TRBV7-2 ASSHSTQGEAF
TRBD1 TRBV5-6 ASSRQGSGNTIY
NA TRBV4-1 ASSQDEGYGANVLT
NA TRBV28 ASNRRGSNEQF
TRBD1 TRBV28 ASSWDRDGGQETQY
TRBD1 TRBV30 AWSEQGVGTEAF
NA TRBV5-1 ASSLQGDGTGELF
NA TRBV29-1 SVETVNTEAF
NA TRBV29-1 SVDRQAEAF
NA TRBV19 ASRSQGKEKLF